The 28 T cell receptor beta chains reported below all come from one sample, sequenced in a study of tumor and adjacent non-tumor tissue in lung cancer. Three rounds of nested PCR, following a modified ARM-PCR protocol, produced the TCRbeta library. TCRdb redid the calling of the multiplex PCR reads with MiXCR, one entry per CDR3 protein. The sample gives 70,000 to 90,000 distinct CDR3 sequences, 65% to 75% of which show up once; 25% to 35% is in the top ten. The template was RNA from unsorted bulk tissue. More than 3 cm separated this lung sample from the edge of the tumor. Sequencing was done on a sample of distant non-tumor lung tissue. These receptors came from a woman between 50 and 59 years old with non-small cell lung cancer.

The CDR3 here is CANSGDRNQPQHF. The CDR3 nucleotides are TGTGCCAATAGCGGAGACAGGAACCAGCCCCAGCATTTT. The gene calls are TRBV11-2 and TRBJ1-5; D may be TRBD1 (6 bases). The CDR3 contains 13 residues. In germline, CDR1 is SGHAT, CDR2 FQNNGV. The ends were cut back, 10 bases at V and 7 bases at J, with 17 bases in the middle.

Comments on this clonotype: A junction end diverges from the germline sequence, so it may reflect a read error. The V and J genes are TRBV20-1 and TRBJ1-3, with D maybe TRBD1 (6 bases). CDR3 length: 15 residues. Germline CDR1 reads DFQATT; CDR2 reads SNEGSKA (reference sequence). The CDR3 nucleotides are TGCAATGCTAGCGCAGGGGCTGTTTATGGAAACACCATATATTTT. Its protein is CNASAGAVYGNTIYF.

The V and J genes are TRBV20-1 and TRBJ2-3; a possible D gene is TRBD1 (5 bases). Germline assignment: CDR1 DFQATT and CDR2 SNEGSKA (reference sequence). This CDR3 contains 15 residues. In DNA form, the CDR3 reads TGCTGTGTTACCGGACAAACAACTCGCACAGATACGCAGTATTTT. As protein: CCVTGQTTRTDTQYF.

Of note for this clonotype: Given a much more abundant clone one base away, this may be a read error. The chain couples TRBV24-1 to TRBJ2-3; D is unresolved. The V gene's germline CDR1 is KGHDR and CDR2 SFDVKD. This CDR3 contains 14 residues. CDR3 in amino acids: CAISDFTGTDTQYF. The CDR3 region has the DNA TGTGCCATCAGTGATTTCACAGGCACAGATACGCAGTATTTT.

This chain joins TRBV5-1 and TRBJ1-5; D is uncertain. In germline, CDR1 is SGHRS, CDR2 YFSETQ. The CDR3 is 14 amino acids. Trimming cost V 0 bases and J 7 bases, with 11 bases left between them. The chain's CDR3 is CASSLGAWYQPQHF. As DNA, the CDR3 is TGCGCCAGCAGCTTGGGGGCATGGTACCAGCCCCAGCATTTT.

This clonotype was counted ten times or more. The chain recombines TRBV20-1 with TRBJ2-1; TRBD2 matches at 7 bases. Trimming at V came to 2 bases and at J to 5 bases, leaving 12 bases not matched to a gene. Germline lookup yields CDR1 DFQATT and CDR2 SNEGSKA (reference sequence). This CDR3 region has 16 residues. As DNA, the CDR3 is TGCAGTGCTAGACCACCTCTAGCGGAAGTTCACAATGAGCAGTTCTTC. It codes for CSARPPLAEVHNEQFF.

This clonotype was seen ten or more times. The gene calls are TRBV10-3 and TRBJ1-2; TRBD1 matches 9 bases. The CDR3 loop spans 13 amino acids. Germline trimming cut 8 bases from V and 4 bases from J; bases unmatched to any gene: 5. Per the germline V gene, CDR1 is ENHRY and CDR2 is SYGVKD. CDR3 bases: TGTGCCATCCGGGACAGGGTCCCCTATGGCTACACCTTC. Translating it yields CAIRDRVPYGYTF.

Notes on this clonotype: Mismatch with germline at one junction end may stem from a read error. V is TRBV29-1 and J is TRBJ2-7; possibly TRBD2 for D (5 bases). There are 13 residues in the CDR3. The germline CDR1 and CDR2 sequences are SQVTM and ANQGSEA. Written as DNA, the CDR3 is TGCGGCGTTTCCAGTACGGGGTCCTATGAGCAGTACTTC. It translates to CGVSSTGSYEQYF.

Note on this clonotype: One end of the junction does not line up with germline, which may come from a read error. J is TRBJ2-3 and V is TRBV11-1; 7 positions match TRBD1. The CDR3 consists of 14 residues. From germline, CDR1 is SGHAT and CDR2 FQDESV (reference sequence). The CDR3 sequence: CVISLATGTDTQYF. The CDR3 bases are TGTGTCATCAGCTTAGCGACCGGGACAGATACCCAGTATTTT.

This clonotype was found many times. The chain recombines TRBV29-1 with TRBJ2-7; 10 bases fit TRBD2. Germline lookup yields CDR1 SQVTM and CDR2 ANQGSEA. Trimming cost V 7 bases and J 2 bases; bases outside gene matches: 5. The CDR3 covers 13 residues. The CDR3 loop is CSARLAGTYEQYF. The CDR3 coding sequence is TGCAGCGCCCGACTAGCGGGTACCTACGAGCAGTACTTC.

This clonotype appeared once. One junction end does not reproduce the germline sequence, and a read error may be involved. The rearrangement uses TRBV28 and TRBJ1-1; a possible D gene is TRBD1 (5 bases). The CDR3 is 11 residues long. The germline CDR1 and CDR2 sequences are MDHEN and SYDVKM. The CDR3 protein is CTSSSYRMAFF. CDR3 coding DNA: TGTACCAGCAGTTCTTACAGGATGGCTTTCTTT. Full variable domain (remainder filled in from reference TRBV28 and TRBJ1-1): DVKVTQSSRYLVKRTGEKVFLECVQDMDHENMFWYRQDPGLGLRLIYFSYDVKMKEKGDIPEGYSVSREKKERFSLILESASTNQTSMYLCTSSSYRMAFFGQGTRLTVV.

This clonotype was picked up a small number of times. This could be a read error, since a much larger clone is one nucleotide away. This CDR3 is missing its conserved last phenylalanine or tryptophan, likely due to a read error. The gene calls are TRBV29-1 and TRBJ2-5; D is undetermined. V was cut by 6 bases and J by 4 bases, with 12 bases left in between. The V gene's germline CDR1 is SQVTM and CDR2 ANQGSEA. The CDR3 covers 12 residues. This CDR3 reads CSVVENVETQYL. The CDR3 coding sequence is TGCAGCGTCGTCGAAAACGTAGAGACCCAGTACCTC.

Details on this clonotype: It may be a read error: a sequence one base away is much more abundant. The genes are TRBV6-1 and TRBJ2-7; D call uncertain. The CDR3 loop spans 13 amino acids. Germline V CDR1 and CDR2: MNHNS, SASEGT. CDR3 nucleotides: TGTGCCAGCAGTGAAGGTGGCTTCTACGAGCAGCACTTC. Translated: CASSEGGFYEQHF.

Comment on this clonotype: With a much larger clone just one base away, this may be a read error. V and J are TRBV20-1 and TRBJ2-3; 9 nucleotides line up with TRBD2. Germline values: CDR1 DFQATT, CDR2 SNEGSKA (reference sequence). There are 16 residues in the CDR3. The chain's CDR3 is CSARGGGLALIDAQYF. DNA of the CDR3: TGCAGTGCTAGAGGAGGGGGACTAGCACTGATAGATGCGCAGTATTTT.

As to this clonotype: A junction boundary mismatches the germline segment, possibly from a read error. This chain links TRBV29-1 with TRBJ1-1, with D uncertain. There are 14 residues in the CDR3. Germline CDR1 SQVTM, CDR2 ANQGSEA. The CDR3 loop is CNVESVRKNTEAFF. CDR3 nucleotides: TGCAACGTTGAATCAGTGCGGAAGAACACTGAAGCTTTCTTT.

Concerning this clonotype: It may be a read error: a sequence one base away is much more abundant. This sequence joins TRBV20-1 and TRBJ2-4; the D gene is possibly TRBD2 (5 bases). This CDR3 region has 13 residues. Germline values: CDR1 DFQATT, CDR2 SNEGSKA (reference sequence). The CDR3 sequence is CNASGEVRHIQYF. CDR3 DNA: TGCAATGCCAGCGGAGAAGTGAGGCACATTCAGTACTTC.

The gene calls are TRBV20-1 and TRBJ1-4; 9 bases are a match to TRBD1. This CDR3 is 15 amino acids long. From germline, CDR1 is DFQATT and CDR2 SNEGSKA (reference sequence). The V segment lost 6 bases and the J segment 7 bases; nucleotides outside the gene matches: 12. CDR3 sequence reads: CSAVGLGQGCEKLFF. CDR3 DNA sequence: TGCAGTGCAGTAGGTCTTGGACAGGGGTGTGAAAAACTGTTTTTT.

As regards this clonotype: At one end, the junction sequence differs from germline, possibly due to a read error. The genes are TRBV20-1 and TRBJ2-5, with 11 bases lining up with TRBD2. The V gene's germline CDR1 is DFQATT and CDR2 SNEGSKA (reference sequence). CDR3 length: 16 residues. CDR3 in amino acids: CSARVSGRAKLETHYF. CDR3 sequence (DNA): TGCAGTGCTAGAGTTAGCGGGAGGGCCAAGTTAGAGACCCACTACTTC.

Note on this clonotype: The junction does not match germline at one end; this may be a read error. This chain uses TRBV11-2 with TRBJ2-2; 7 positions match TRBD1. This CDR3 contains 16 residues. CDR1 is SGHAT, CDR2 FQNNGV, per germline. Here the CDR3 reads CASSLVGTGVAGELLF. CDR3 bases: TGTGCCAGCAGCTTAGTGGGCACAGGGGTTGCCGGGGAGCTGTTGTTT.

A single count supports this clonotype. A read error may produce the germline difference seen at one junction end. This chain uses TRBV4-1 with TRBJ1-5; 8 bases map to TRBD1. The germline V gene encodes CDR1 MGHRA and CDR2 YSYEKL. This CDR3 spans 17 amino acids. The CDR3 coding sequence is TGCGCCAGTACCCAAGTGGGGACAGGCCCCGGCGGTCAGCCCAAGCATTTT. This codes for CASTQVGTGPGGQPKHF.

This clonotype was detected a few times. Since a much larger clone is just one base distant, this may be a read error. This chain connects TRBV12-3 or TRBV12-4 to TRBJ1-5; D is unresolved. The CDR3 spans 14 residues. Trimming pared 6 bases from V and 0 bases from J, leaving 9 bases between. CDR3 residues: CASSHDHSNQPQHF. The CDR3 DNA reads TGTGCCAGCAGCCATGATCATAGCAATCAGCCCCAGCATTTT.

This clonotype was detected a few times. The chain employs TRBV30 and TRBJ2-1, with 12 bases that match TRBD2. The V and J ends lost 3 bases and 3 bases, in that order; junction bases with no gene match: 0. This CDR3 has 14 residues. CDR1 GTSNPN and CDR2 SVGIG come from the germline V gene (reference sequence). Here the CDR3 DNA reads TGTGCCTGGAGGACTAGCGGGGGCTACAATGAGCAGTTCTTC. Translating it yields CAWRTSGGYNEQFF.

The chain is built from TRBV29-1 and TRBJ1-5; 9 nucleotides line up with TRBD1. The better agreement between TRBJ2-3 and the DNA end casts doubt on the J call. The CDR3 contains 14 residues. Germline V gene lookup returns CDR1 SQVTM and CDR2 ANQGSEA. CDR3 sequence reads: CSLADRGGFNAQYF. In DNA, the CDR3 is TGCAGCTTAGCGGACAGGGGAGGGTTTAATGCCCAGTATTTT.

On this clonotype itself: At one boundary the junction diverges from the germline segment, which might be a read error. This rearrangement joins TRBV11-2 to TRBJ2-2, with 8 bases aligning to TRBD1. The CDR3 runs 15 residues. CDR1 SGHAT and CDR2 FQNNGV come from the germline V gene. The CDR3 here is CASSSRQGLTEELFF. The DNA of the CDR3 is TGTGCCAGCAGCTCCAGACAGGGGCTCACCGAGGAGCTGTTTTTT.

This clonotype occurred many times. This is likely a read error, given that the CDR3 carries no conserved phenylalanine or tryptophan at its end. The genes are TRBV6-2 or TRBV6-3 and TRBJ1-6; D is possibly TRBD1 (5 bases). Germline CDR1 and CDR2: MNHEY and SVGEGT. There are 17 residues in the CDR3. V was pared by 0 bases and J by 6 bases, with 15 bases between. Written as DNA, the CDR3 is TGTGCCAGCAGTTACTCTACGGCGACAGTTGGTAATTCACCCCTCCACTTG. It codes for CASSYSTATVGNSPLHL.

On this clonotype itself: The CDR3 ends on some other residue instead of the conserved phenylalanine or tryptophan, so this is likely a read error. This chain connects TRBV11-1 to TRBJ2-3, with TRBD2 matching 12 bases. Germline CDR1 SGHAT, CDR2 FQDESV (reference sequence). The V gene end was trimmed by 7 bases and the J gene end by 0 bases; junction bases not matched to a gene: 11. The CDR3 consists of 18 residues. The CDR3 loop reads CASNFGLAGLKSTDTQYL. For the CDR3, the DNA is TGTGCCAGCAACTTTGGACTAGCGGGATTAAAAAGCACAGATACGCAGTATCTT.

With respect to this clonotype: A much larger clone sits a single nucleotide away, making a read error possible. V usage is TRBV4-2 and J usage is TRBJ2-5; D uncertain. The CDR3 runs 10 residues. Germline V CDR1 and CDR2: LGHNA, YNFKEQ. This CDR3 is CATSQETQYF. The CDR3, as DNA: TGTGCCACCAGCCAAGAGACCCAGTACTTC.

The chain has TRBV12-3 or TRBV12-4 and TRBJ2-3, with a tentative D call TRBD2 (5 bases). The CDR3 totals 11 residues. V was shortened by 6 bases and J by 8 bases, with 9 bases between the two germline ends. In DNA, the CDR3 is TGTGCCAGCAGCTCCGGAGGTACGCAGTATTTT. It yields the protein CASSSGGTQYF.